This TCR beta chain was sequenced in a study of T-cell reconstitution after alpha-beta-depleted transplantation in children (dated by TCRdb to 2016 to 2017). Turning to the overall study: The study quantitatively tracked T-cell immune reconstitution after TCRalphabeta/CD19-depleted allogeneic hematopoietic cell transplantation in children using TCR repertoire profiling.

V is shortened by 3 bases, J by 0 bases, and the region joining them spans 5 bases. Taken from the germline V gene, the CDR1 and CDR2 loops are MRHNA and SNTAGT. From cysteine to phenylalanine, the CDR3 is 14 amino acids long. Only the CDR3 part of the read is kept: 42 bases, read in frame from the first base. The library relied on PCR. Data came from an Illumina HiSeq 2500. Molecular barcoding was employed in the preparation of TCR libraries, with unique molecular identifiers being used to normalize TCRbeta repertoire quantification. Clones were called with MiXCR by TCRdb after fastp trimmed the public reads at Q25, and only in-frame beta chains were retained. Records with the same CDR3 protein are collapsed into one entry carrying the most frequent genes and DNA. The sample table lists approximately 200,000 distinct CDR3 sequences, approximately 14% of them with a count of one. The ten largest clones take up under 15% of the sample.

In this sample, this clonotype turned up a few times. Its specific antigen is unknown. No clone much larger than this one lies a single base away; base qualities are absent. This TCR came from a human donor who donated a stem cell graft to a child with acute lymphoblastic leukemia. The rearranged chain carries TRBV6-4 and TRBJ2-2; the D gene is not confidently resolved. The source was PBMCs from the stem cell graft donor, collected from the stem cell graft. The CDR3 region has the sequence CASSEAPNTGELFF. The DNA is TGTGCCAGCAGTGAGGCTCCGAACACCGGGGAGCTGTTTTTT.